Sequencing of this T cell receptor (beta chain) was carried out in a study of cytomegalovirus exposure and HLA in healthy donors. Notes on this clone: This specimen includes other DNA sequences encoding the same CDR3.

CDR3 length equals 13 residues. Germline V lookup: CDR1 MDHEN, CDR2 SYDVKM. V lost 2 bases and J lost 2, with 6 bases in between. PCR employed 60 Vbeta and 13 Jbeta primers. Produced via immunoSEQ multiplex PCR; TCRdb's table is partial and in-frame only. The data contain about 180,000 clones, around 75% of them singletons. The sample comprised PBMCs. The V call is TRBV28, the J call TRBJ1-1; maybe TRBD1 (5 bases). This TCR came from a male donor in good health and CMV-seronegative. DNA for the CDR3: TGTGCCAGCAGTTTACAGGGAAACACTGAAGCTTTCTTT. Protein: CASSLQGNTEAFF.